The TCR beta chain described here comes from a study of technical replicates of blood from a handful of donors. Profiled with immunoSEQ multiplex PCR; TCRdb holds only in-frame clones, not every one. The repertoire holds some 90,000 clones, around 96% seen once, with around 0.3% in the top ten. Germline V CDR1 and CDR2: KGHSH, LQKENI. With 4 bases removed from V and 4 bases from J, the gap between germline ends came to 4 bases. CDR3 length equals 12 residues. The chain combines TRBV18 with TRBJ2-2; D unclear. This TCR was recovered from a human donor in good health. Sequenced: T cells isolated from PBMCs. CDR3 protein: CASSLLTGELFF. The DNA for the CDR3 is TGTGCCAGCTCACTCCTCACCGGGGAGCTGTTTTTT.